This T cell receptor (beta chain) derives from a study of T cells after yellow fever vaccination. TCRdb redid the calling of the 5' RACE reads with MiXCR, one entry per CDR3 protein. The table lists 550,000 to 750,000 distinct CDR3 sequences, approximately 15% of them singletons. General observations from the study: Primary-vaccination clones mostly resurfaced post-booster (around 95% CD4, roughly 90% CD8).

The germline V and J ends were trimmed by 5 bases and 1 base, with 8 bases remaining between them. Germline CDR1 and CDR2: MDHEN and SYDVKM. The CDR3 covers 13 residues. Remarks on this clonotype: Its antigen is unidentified.

The sample was PBMCs, taken on the day of the yellow fever booster vaccination. The chain uses TRBV28 and TRBJ2-5; D perhaps matches TRBD2 (5 bases). The sequence derives from a man younger than 45 who received the YFV17D yellow fever vaccine. CDR3 loop: CASSAGFQETQYF. CDR3 sequence (DNA): TGTGCCAGCAGTGCGGGTTTCCAAGAGACCCAGTACTTC.